This T cell receptor (beta chain) came from a study of T cells in Graves' hyperthyroidism and ophthalmopathy. Study-level points and caveats: Ophthalmopathy was predicted by the model a median of roughly 6 months ahead of onset.

Regions amplified from RNA transcripts were the TCR beta CDR3 regions. The primer set for the first-round RT-PCR of the TCR CDR3 was HTBI. TCRdb redid the calling of the multiplex PCR reads with MiXCR, one entry per CDR3 protein. This sample carries 700,000 or so distinct CDR3 sequences, more than 12% of them seen once, and the ten largest clones take roughly an eighth. This CDR3 contains 14 residues. In germline, CDR1 is DFQATT, CDR2 SNEGSKA (reference sequence). V dropped 3 bases and J dropped 3; count of bases not matched to a gene: 2. This clonotype was seen at least ten times. Antigen unknown. This rearrangement joins TRBV20-1 to TRBJ2-6; 7 bases fit TRBD1. The specimen was blood. This receptor was obtained from a woman between 50 and 59 years old with Graves' ophthalmopathy. CDR3 sequence reads: CSARGTVGANVLTF. In nucleotides, the CDR3 is TGCAGTGCTAGGGGGACAGTTGGGGCCAACGTCCTGACTTTC.